These T cell receptor beta chains were read from a single sample in a study of blood T cell repertoires in COVID-19. The protocol was immunoSEQ multiplex PCR, while the TCRdb copy is restricted to in-frame clones and leaves out a portion. Of under 45,000 clones detected, around 80% appear once; the ten largest clones hold about 30%. Input material: peripheral blood. The receptors were sampled from a man aged 55-75 years with acute or convalescent COVID-19. The CDR3 runs from the conserved cysteine through the conserved F or W. The order of the fields is V gene, CDR3 length, J gene, clone size, CDR3 protein. Clone size, where shown, is once, few, many, or a class for clones that have expanded.

TRBV7-2	14	TRBJ1-1	NA	CASSLGPLNTEAFF
TRBV19	13	TRBJ1-3	NA	CASSIGVGNTIYF
TRBV10-2	15	TRBJ2-1	few	CASSGVGQGFDEQFF
TRBV11-3	14	TRBJ2-5	NA	CASGPGQGYETQYF
TRBV7-2	14	TRBJ1-1	NA	CASSWRDRRSEAFF
TRBV3-1/TRBV3-2	16	TRBJ2-5	NA	CASSQVTGGLQETQYF
TRBV5-4	15	TRBJ2-1	NA	CASSLGGEAYNEQFF
TRBV14	13	TRBJ1-2	few	CASTKQGFYGYTF
TRBV4-1	15	TRBJ2-3	NA	CASSPQGQTTDTQYF
TRBV30	15	TRBJ2-7	NA	CAWSVPLLAGDEQYF
TRBV4-2	15	TRBJ2-2	NA	CASSQGGGPTGELFF
TRBV2	13	TRBJ2-7	NA	CARGTGASVEQYF
TRBV7-8	15	TRBJ1-2	NA	CASSLVGGMDYGYTF
TRBV5-1	14	TRBJ2-7	NA	CASSSGLAGNEQYF
TRBV6-4	17	TRBJ2-6	NA	CASSSGTGGSGANVLTF
TRBV25-1	13	TRBJ2-3	few	CASSESVRDTQYF
TRBV6-1	14	TRBJ2-7	NA	CASSEKGQGDEQYF
TRBV6-2/TRBV6-3	15	TRBJ1-3	few	CASSRLLREGNTIYF
TRBV3-1/TRBV3-2	13	TRBJ1-5	NA	CASSQQGNQPQHF
TRBV28	14	TRBJ2-3	few	CASSFLAGTDTQYF
TRBV10-3	14	TRBJ2-7	NA	CAISESKGVYEQYF
TRBV11-3	18	TRBJ2-1	NA	CASSFLPTSRSSYNEQFF
TRBV5-1	18	TRBJ2-1	NA	CASSNRDPGLAGGNEQFF
TRBV4-1	17	TRBJ2-7	NA	CASSQEQPGLVVYEQYF
TRBV2	13	TRBJ1-2	NA	CASSEGQGAGYTF
TRBV21-1	14	TRBJ2-7	NA	CADTAGRGAYEQYF
TRBV6-1	15	TRBJ2-5	NA	CASSEGGDWRETQYF
TRBV9	16	TRBJ2-3	NA	CASTRAGGLAGDTQYF
TRBV4-2	19	TRBJ2-1	few	CASSQDPPSFLADYNEQFF
TRBV4-1	17	TRBJ2-1	few	CASSQGYLGGFYNEQFF
TRBV5-4	15	TRBJ2-2	NA	CASHTQGLSTGELFF
TRBV11-3	15	TRBJ2-1	once	CACQPLAGGGNEQFF
TRBV2	16	TRBJ2-3	NA	CASSAADRASTDTQYF
TRBV21-1	16	TRBJ2-3	NA	CASSKAGGGYTDTQYF
TRBV5-8	15	TRBJ2-7	once	CASSSSTGLSYEQYF
TRBV5-5	16	TRBJ2-7	NA	CASSLGVGTGGYEQYF
TRBV7-2	15	TRBJ2-4	few	CASRDRGRAKNIQYF
TRBV6-1	15	TRBJ1-3	NA	CASSERGVSGNTIYF
TRBV5-4	16	TRBJ2-7	NA	CASSLGLVRAPGEQYF
TRBV29-1	14	TRBJ2-1	NA	CSVVRGSQNNEQFF
TRBV11-3	14	TRBJ2-3	NA	CASSALAPTDTQYF
TRBV5-1	13	TRBJ1-1	NA	CASSFDRATEAFF
TRBV18	17	TRBJ2-2	NA	CASSPRGLADNTGELFF
TRBV7-2	15	TRBJ2-1	NA	CASSSPGLRVYEQFF
TRBV5-8	17	TRBJ2-3	few	CASSLGGGTGATDTQYF
TRBV5-1	17	TRBJ2-5	NA	CASSLAGTSGHQETQYF
TRBV10-3	15	TRBJ2-7	NA	CAISVGPGDSYEQYF
TRBV11-2	15	TRBJ2-7	NA	CASSLVRTGVGEQYF
TRBV28	18	TRBJ1-4	once	CASSYRTGGGLTNEKLFF
TRBV7-6	17	TRBJ2-1	NA	CASSLALASRTYNEQFF
TRBV11-3	15	TRBJ1-1	NA	CASSLGAGLNTEAFF
TRBV10-1	16	TRBJ1-3	NA	CASSDDTGRSGNTIYF
TRBV19	15	TRBJ2-5	NA	CASSIGRQGIQTQYF